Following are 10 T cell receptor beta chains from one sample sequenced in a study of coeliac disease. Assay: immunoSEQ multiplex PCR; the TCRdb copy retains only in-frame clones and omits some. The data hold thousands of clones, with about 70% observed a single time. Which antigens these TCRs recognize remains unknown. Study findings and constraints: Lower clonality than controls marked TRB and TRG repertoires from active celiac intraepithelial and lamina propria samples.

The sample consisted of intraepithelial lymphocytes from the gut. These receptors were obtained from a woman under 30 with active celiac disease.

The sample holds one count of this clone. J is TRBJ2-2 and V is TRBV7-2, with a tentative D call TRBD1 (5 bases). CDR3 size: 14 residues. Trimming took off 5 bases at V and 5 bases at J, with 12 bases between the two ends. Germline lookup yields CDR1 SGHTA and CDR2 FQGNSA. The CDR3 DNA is TGTGCCAGCAGCCCGGTGGGGCAGACCGGGGAGCTGTTTTTT. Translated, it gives CASSPVGQTGELFF. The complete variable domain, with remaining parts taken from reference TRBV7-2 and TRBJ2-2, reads GAGVSQSPSNKVTEKGKDVELRCDPISGHTALYWYRQSLGQGLEFLIYFQGNSAPDKSGLPSDRFSAERTGGSVSTLTIQRTQQEDSAVYLCASSPVGQTGELFFGEGSRLTVL.

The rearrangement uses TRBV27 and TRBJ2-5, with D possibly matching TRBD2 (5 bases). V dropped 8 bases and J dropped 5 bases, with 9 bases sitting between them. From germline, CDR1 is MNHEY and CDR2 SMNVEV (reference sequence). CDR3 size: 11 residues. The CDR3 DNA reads TGTGCCAGCTTATCGGGGGAGACCCAGTACTTC. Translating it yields CASLSGETQYF.

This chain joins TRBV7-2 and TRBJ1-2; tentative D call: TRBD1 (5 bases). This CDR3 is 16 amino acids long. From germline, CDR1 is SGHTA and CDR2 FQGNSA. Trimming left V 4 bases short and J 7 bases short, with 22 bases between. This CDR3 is CASSWPSGTPLTGYTF. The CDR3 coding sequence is TGTGCCAGCAGCTGGCCGTCAGGGACTCCTTTAACTGGCTACACCTTC.

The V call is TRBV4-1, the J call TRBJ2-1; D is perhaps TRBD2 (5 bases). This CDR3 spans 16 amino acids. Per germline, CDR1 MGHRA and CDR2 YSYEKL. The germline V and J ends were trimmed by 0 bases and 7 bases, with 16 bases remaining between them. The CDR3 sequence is CASSQDPPRRTNEQFF. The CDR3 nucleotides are TGCGCCAGCAGCCAAGATCCCCCCCGGAGGACGAATGAGCAGTTCTTC.

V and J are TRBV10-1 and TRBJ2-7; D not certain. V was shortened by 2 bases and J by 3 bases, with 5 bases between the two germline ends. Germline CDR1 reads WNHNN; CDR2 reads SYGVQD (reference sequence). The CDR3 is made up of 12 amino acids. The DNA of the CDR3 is TGCGCCAGCAGTGAGACCAGCTACGAGCAGTACTTC. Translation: CASSETSYEQYF.

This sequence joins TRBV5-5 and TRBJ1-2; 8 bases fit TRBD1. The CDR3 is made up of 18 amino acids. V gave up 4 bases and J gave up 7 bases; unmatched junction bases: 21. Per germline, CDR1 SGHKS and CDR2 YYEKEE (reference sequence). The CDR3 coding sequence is TGTGCCAGCAGCGTATCCGACAGGGGCCGTCCCCCCTGGGGTGGCTACACCTTC. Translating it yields CASSVSDRGRPPWGGYTF.

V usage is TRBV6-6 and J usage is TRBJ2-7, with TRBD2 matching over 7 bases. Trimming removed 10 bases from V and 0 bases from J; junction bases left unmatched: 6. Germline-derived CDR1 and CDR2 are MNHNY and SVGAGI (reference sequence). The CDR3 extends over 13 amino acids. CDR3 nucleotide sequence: TGTGCCACTGCTCCGGGGGGCTCCTACGAGCAGTACTTC. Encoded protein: CATAPGGSYEQYF.

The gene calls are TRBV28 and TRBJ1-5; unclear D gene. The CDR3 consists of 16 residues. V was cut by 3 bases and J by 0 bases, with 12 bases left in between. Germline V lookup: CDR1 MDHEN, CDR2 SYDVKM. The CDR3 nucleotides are TGTGCCAGCAGTTTTTATGGTCGGGATAGCAATCAGCCCCAGCATTTT. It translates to CASSFYGRDSNQPQHF.

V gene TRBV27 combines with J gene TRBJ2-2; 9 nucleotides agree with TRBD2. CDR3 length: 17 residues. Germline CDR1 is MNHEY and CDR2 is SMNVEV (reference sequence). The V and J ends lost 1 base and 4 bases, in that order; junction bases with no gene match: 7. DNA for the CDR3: TGTGCCAGCAGTTTATTTGCGGGGGGGCGTGGCACCGGGGAGCTGTTTTTT. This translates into CASSLFAGGRGTGELFF.

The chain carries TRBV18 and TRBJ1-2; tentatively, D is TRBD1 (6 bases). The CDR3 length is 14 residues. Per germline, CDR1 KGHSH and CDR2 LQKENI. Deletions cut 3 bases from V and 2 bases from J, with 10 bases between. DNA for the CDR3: TGTGCCAGCTCACCGGGACAACAGAACTATGGCTACACCTTC. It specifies CASSPGQQNYGYTF.